Presented here are 32 T cell receptor beta chains from one specimen sequenced in a study of T-cell reconstitution after alpha-beta-depleted transplantation in children. TCRbeta library construction was performed incorporating unique molecular identifiers. TCRdb passed the PCR reads through MiXCR, listing each CDR3 protein once. The sample lists nearly 350,000 distinct CDR3 sequences; roughly 16% were seen once. The sequencing here drew on PBMCs, mostly from graft donor cells, taken 360 days after TCRalphabeta/CD19-depleted stem cell transplant. These receptors were collected from a male patient aged 2-10 years who had a stem cell transplant for acute lymphoblastic leukemia, so the T cells may come from the graft donor.

The V and J genes are TRBV9 and TRBJ2-5; 8 nucleotides align to TRBD1. Germline V gives CDR1 SGDLS, CDR2 YYNGEE. The CDR3 sequence is 12 residues long. With 10 bases clipped from V and 3 bases from J, the junction kept 5 bases outside the gene matches. The CDR3 region is CACQDREETQYF. In DNA form, the CDR3 reads TGTGCCTGTCAGGACAGGGAAGAGACCCAGTACTTC.

V is TRBV24-1 and J is TRBJ2-1; D possibly corresponds to TRBD1 (5 bases). The V gene lost 1 base and the J gene lost 8 bases, with 5 bases spanning the gap. Germline values: CDR1 KGHDR, CDR2 SFDVKD. This CDR3 is built from 12 residues. CDR3 amino acids: CATSDLGDEQFF. Written as DNA, the CDR3 is TGTGCCACCAGTGATTTAGGGGATGAGCAGTTCTTC.

This clonotype was recorded at least ten times. The V gene is TRBV6-1, the J gene TRBJ2-6; 11 bases match TRBD2. The V gene's germline CDR1 is MNHNS and CDR2 SASEGT. The CDR3 spans 16 residues. V trimming: 9 bases; J trimming: 0 bases; junction bases outside the gene matches: 4. CDR3 sequence: CASRLAGTSGANVLTF. The CDR3 coding sequence is TGTGCCAGTAGACTAGCGGGGACCTCTGGGGCCAACGTCCTGACTTTC.

V and J are TRBV11-2 and TRBJ2-7; TRBD2 aligns across 10 bases. Germline V gene data show CDR1 as SGHAT and CDR2 as FQNNGV. The CDR3 contains 18 residues. V was clipped by 2 bases and J by 3 bases; unmatched bases: 13. The CDR3 loop reads CASSLNPSGSVWSYEQYF. Here the CDR3 DNA reads TGTGCCAGCAGCTTAAACCCTAGCGGGAGTGTTTGGAGCTACGAGCAGTACTTC.

The chain is built from TRBV6-2 or TRBV6-3 and TRBJ2-2; D remains unclear. Germline values: CDR1 MNHEY, CDR2 SVGEGT. Trimming removed 2 bases from V and 6 bases from J, with 19 bases in between. The CDR3 is made up of 17 amino acids. CDR3 in amino acids: CASSYTAGDPRSGELFF. DNA for the CDR3: TGTGCCAGCAGTTACACAGCCGGTGACCCTAGGTCCGGGGAGCTGTTTTTT.

This sequence joins TRBV10-3 and TRBJ2-1, with TRBD2 identical over 9 bases. The length of the CDR3 is 19 residues. The germline V gene encodes CDR1 ENHRY and CDR2 SYGVKD. V dropped 8 bases and J dropped 1; count of bases not matched to a gene: 18. CDR3 coding DNA: TGTGCCATCCTGCGGGACGGGGGCCCTAGCGGGGCGTCCTACAATGAGCAGTTCTTC. Protein product: CAILRDGGPSGASYNEQFF.

The chain uses TRBV12-3 or TRBV12-4 and TRBJ2-7, with D perhaps assigned TRBD1 or TRBD2 (5 bases each). This CDR3 has 14 residues. Trimming took off 5 bases at V and 3 bases at J, with 14 bases between the two ends. The CDR3 nucleotides read TGTGCCAGCAGTAACCGGGGCGCAAGCTACGAGCAGTACTTC. Encoded protein: CASSNRGASYEQYF.

The chain employs TRBV30 and TRBJ1-3; the D is unclear. Looked up from germline, CDR1 is GTSNPN and CDR2 is SVGIG (reference sequence). There are 12 residues in the CDR3. Trimming removed 4 bases from V and 2 bases from J, with 6 bases in between. The CDR3 DNA reads as TGTGCCTGGACGGTCGCTGGAAACACCATATATTTT. This translates into CAWTVAGNTIYF.

In this sample, this clonotype turned up a few times. V and J are TRBV12-3 or TRBV12-4 and TRBJ2-3; 11 nucleotides match TRBD2. J gave up 2 bases and V 3 bases, and 13 bases lay outside the gene matches. The CDR3 spans 19 residues. The CDR3 reads CASSFSVGTSGAYTDTQYF. CDR3 DNA: TGTGCCAGCAGTTTCAGTGTCGGGACTAGCGGAGCCTACACAGATACGCAGTATTTT.

The table lists this clonotype with many counts. The chain employs TRBV20-1 and TRBJ1-1; 10 bases fit TRBD1. The CDR3 spans 14 residues. Trimming cost V 1 base and J 1 base; bases outside gene matches: 0. Germline CDR1 and CDR2: DFQATT and SNEGSKA (reference sequence). The CDR3 DNA reads TGCAGTGCTAGAGGGGACAGGGGGAACACTGAAGCTTTCTTT. Amino acid sequence: CSARGDRGNTEAFF.

This clonotype has just a few counts. The CDR3, as DNA: TGTGCCTGGAGTGTACGCGGGACCCAGTACTTC. Translating it yields CAWSVRGTQYF. This chain connects TRBV30 to TRBJ2-5, with D unclear. The CDR3 loop spans 11 amino acids. With 0 bases removed from V and 7 bases from J, the gap between germline ends came to 6 bases. Looked up from germline, CDR1 is GTSNPN and CDR2 is SVGIG (reference sequence).

This clonotype occurred many times. The chain links TRBV19 to TRBJ2-1, with 7 bases identical to TRBD1. The V gene's germline CDR1 is LNHDA and CDR2 SQIVND (reference sequence). CDR3 size: 15 residues. Trimming took 3 bases from V and 6 from J; bases not matched to a gene: 8. The CDR3, as DNA: TGTGCCAGTAGTATTTGGTGGACAGGTTCCAATGAGCAGTTCTTC. Encoded protein: CASSIWWTGSNEQFF.

This clonotype occurred many times. The rearrangement uses TRBV11-2 and TRBJ2-7; D possibly corresponds to TRBD2 (6 bases). Germline V gene data show CDR1 as SGHAT and CDR2 as FQNNGV. The CDR3 contains 13 residues. The DNA for the CDR3 is TGTGCTGGATCATGGGGCGGGAACGGCGAGCAGTACTTC. Its translation is CAGSWGGNGEQYF. Full variable domain (remainder filled in from reference TRBV11-2 and TRBJ2-7): EAGVAQSPRYKIIEKRQSVAFWCNPISGHATLYWYQQILGQGPKLLIQFQNNGVVDDSQLPKDRFSAERLKGVDSTLKIQPAKLEDSAVYLCAGSWGGNGEQYFGPGTRLTVT.

For the CDR3, the DNA is TGTGCCAGCAGCGGTTGGACTAGCGGGAGGGCCATAGAGCGAGAGTACACCGGGGAGCTGTTTTTT. This translates into CASSGWTSGRAIEREYTGELFF. The chain combines TRBV7-4 with TRBJ2-2; 15 bases are shared with TRBD2. V lost 5 bases to trimming and J lost 3 bases; unmatched junction nucleotides: 19. CDR3 length: 22 residues. Germline V gene sequence: CDR1 SGHVT, CDR2 SQSDAQ.

The gene calls are TRBV12-3 or TRBV12-4 and TRBJ2-5; 12 positions match TRBD1. The CDR3 extends over 16 amino acids. Trimming cost V 5 bases and J 2 bases; bases outside gene matches: 6. The CDR3: CASSHGTGGPQETQYF. CDR3 bases: TGTGCCAGCAGTCACGGGACAGGGGGCCCTCAAGAGACCCAGTACTTC.

This chain joins TRBV5-5 and TRBJ1-1; D remains unclear. Per germline, CDR1 SGHKS and CDR2 YYEKEE (reference sequence). V shed 1 base and J shed 0 bases, with 7 bases lying between them. The CDR3 has 14 amino acids. CDR3 coding DNA: TGTGCCAGCAGCTTGAGGGTCTTGAACACTGAAGCTTTCTTT. Protein: CASSLRVLNTEAFF.

This clonotype occurred a few times. The chain uses TRBV6-6 and TRBJ2-7; TRBD2 might be the D (6 bases). Trimming cost V 4 bases and J 7 bases, with 11 bases left between them. This CDR3 is built from 12 residues. The V gene's germline CDR1 is MNHNY and CDR2 SVGAGI (reference sequence). The CDR3 region has the DNA TGTGCCAGCAGTTGGAGGGGTTCGGAGCAGTACTTC. Its protein product is CASSWRGSEQYF.

This clonotype was picked up a small number of times. DNA for the CDR3: TGCGCCAGCAGCCAAGGGACAGGATATGCGGAAACCTATGGCTACACCTTC. Translating gives CASSQGTGYAETYGYTF. The V call is TRBV4-3, the J call TRBJ1-2; the match to TRBD1 covers 7 bases. Losses at the gene ends were 1 base for V and 4 bases for J; bases not matched to a gene: 12. The CDR3 has 17 amino acids. Germline-derived CDR1 and CDR2 are LGHNA and YSLEER.

This clonotype was observed a few times. The chain couples TRBV20-1 to TRBJ2-3; D may correspond to TRBD1 or TRBD2 (5 bases each). Germline lookup yields CDR1 DFQATT and CDR2 SNEGSKA (reference sequence). V lost 5 bases to trimming and J lost 0 bases, with 15 bases between them. The CDR3 runs to 15 residues. CDR3 sequence: CSAGGHPTSTDTQYF. CDR3 bases: TGCAGTGCTGGAGGACATCCGACTAGCACAGATACGCAGTATTTT.

V usage is TRBV10-3 and J usage is TRBJ2-1; 10 bases agree with TRBD2. The ends lost 2 bases at V and 3 bases at J; junction bases unmatched: 1. Looked up from germline, CDR1 is ENHRY and CDR2 is SYGVKD. This CDR3 has 15 residues. The DNA of the CDR3 is TGTGCCATCAGTGAGCTAGCGGGAGACTACAATGAGCAGTTCTTC. Translated, it gives CAISELAGDYNEQFF.

This clonotype was detected a few times. J is TRBJ1-2 and V is TRBV28; D may be TRBD1 (5 bases). V was pared by 5 bases and J by 3 bases, with 10 bases between. The CDR3 length is 13 residues. Germline loops: CDR1 MDHEN, CDR2 SYDVKM. CDR3 protein: CASSRQRYYGYTF. The CDR3 DNA sequence: TGTGCCAGCAGTCGACAGCGGTACTATGGCTACACCTTC.

The chain couples TRBV3-1 to TRBJ2-1; D not resolved. The V end lost 0 bases, the J end lost 6 bases, and 12 bases lay between the germline ends. The CDR3 totals 15 residues. Per germline, CDR1 LGHDT and CDR2 YNNKEL (reference sequence). CDR3 amino acids: CASSQDVGNSNEQFF. CDR3 coding DNA: TGTGCCAGCAGCCAAGATGTGGGAAATTCCAATGAGCAGTTCTTC.

DNA of the CDR3: TGCAGTGCCAAAAAGCCTCGGGGTGTTGTCTCCTACGAGCAGTACTTC. Its translation: CSAKKPRGVVSYEQYF. V is TRBV20-1 and J is TRBJ2-7; D might be TRBD2 (5 bases). With 6 bases removed from V and 0 bases from J, the gap between germline ends came to 21 bases. The CDR3 sequence is 16 residues long. Germline V gene lookup returns CDR1 DFQATT and CDR2 SNEGSKA (reference sequence).

This clonotype has a count of ten or more. The chain combines TRBV18 with TRBJ2-2, with D unclear. CDR1 is KGHSH and CDR2 is LQKENI in the germline V gene. This CDR3 comprises 15 residues. Trimming pared 0 bases from V and 1 base from J, leaving 6 bases between. CDR3 loop: CASSPPNRNTGELFF. The CDR3 bases are TGTGCCAGCTCACCACCTAACAGGAACACCGGGGAGCTGTTTTTT.

This clonotype was recorded a few times. This chain uses TRBV5-1 with TRBJ2-5, with 8 positions matching TRBD1. Germline assignment: CDR1 SGHRS and CDR2 YFSETQ. The V segment lost 6 bases and the J segment 2 bases; nucleotides outside the gene matches: 3. The CDR3 length is 13 residues. The CDR3 sequence: CASIGTGQETQYF. CDR3 DNA sequence: TGCGCCAGCATCGGGACAGGACAAGAGACCCAGTACTTC.

A few counts support this clonotype. The rearrangement uses TRBV9 and TRBJ2-7; D is unclear. Trimming shortened V by 4 bases and J by 2 bases, and 13 bases separated the two germline ends. Looked up from germline, CDR1 is SGDLS and CDR2 is YYNGEE. The CDR3 spans 14 residues. The chain's CDR3 is CASSPDPTAYEQYF. The CDR3 DNA reads TGTGCCAGCAGCCCTGACCCGACGGCCTACGAGCAGTACTTC.

This clonotype was observed a few times. This chain connects TRBV10-2 to TRBJ2-3; 10 bases line up with TRBD2. With V trimmed by 7 bases and J by 1 base, 8 bases remained unmatched. Germline CDR1 is WSHSY and CDR2 is SAAADI. The CDR3 is 16 residues long. The CDR3 here is CASKGLAGVGTDTQYF. CDR3 DNA sequence: TGCGCCAGCAAGGGGCTAGCGGGAGTCGGCACAGATACGCAGTATTTT.

This chain uses TRBV29-1 with TRBJ2-3; D remains unclear. V was pared by 5 bases and J by 0 bases, with 9 bases between. This CDR3 comprises 13 residues. The germline V gene has CDR1 SQVTM and CDR2 ANQGSEA. The CDR3 DNA is TGCAGCGTTCGCGGCGGAAGCACAGATACGCAGTATTTT. Its translation is CSVRGGSTDTQYF.

The J gene is TRBJ2-6, the V gene TRBV3-1; no firm D call. The V end lost 4 bases, the J end lost 0 bases, and 10 bases lay between the germline ends. CDR1 and CDR2 from the germline V gene are LGHDT and YNNKEL (reference sequence). The CDR3 consists of 16 residues. The CDR3 sequence is CASSPLGSSGANVLTF. CDR3 sequence (DNA): TGTGCCAGCAGCCCCCTCGGTAGCTCTGGGGCCAACGTCCTGACTTTC.

This clonotype was found many times. The chain carries TRBV5-1 and TRBJ2-7, with 8 bases aligning to TRBD2. V lost 0 bases to trimming and J lost 7 bases; unmatched junction nucleotides: 6. The CDR3 sequence is 14 residues long. Per the germline V gene, CDR1 is SGHRS and CDR2 is YFSETQ. The CDR3 bases are TGCGCCAGCAGCTTGGACGGGAGGGTCCCGGAGCAGTACTTC. This translates into CASSLDGRVPEQYF.

The chain uses TRBV20-1 and TRBJ1-2; a weak D match, TRBD1 (6 bases). The CDR3 sequence is 16 residues long. Germline lookup yields CDR1 DFQATT and CDR2 SNEGSKA (reference sequence). Trimming removed 4 bases at V and 2 bases at J, with 20 bases between. CDR3 sequence: CSATERGGVTNYGYTF. The CDR3 nucleotides are TGCAGTGCTACCGAAAGGGGGGGGGTCACAAACTATGGCTACACCTTC.

Only a few counts were recorded for this clonotype. V and J are TRBV5-6 and TRBJ2-1, with 12 bases identical to TRBD1. Germline CDR1 SGHDT, CDR2 YYEEEE. The junction had 8 bases not matched to a gene; V was cut back by 3 bases and J by 7 bases. The CDR3 length is 16 residues. CDR3: CASSSPGTGGSNEQFF. The CDR3, as DNA: TGTGCCAGCAGCTCCCCCGGGACAGGGGGCTCAAATGAGCAGTTCTTC.